A single T cell receptor beta chain is shown here with its context. The antigen remains undetermined. The study profiled TCR beta VDJ and CDR3 using genomic DNA as template. TCRdb ran MiXCR on the reads and lists one entry per CDR3 protein. The table has tens of thousands of distinct CDR3 sequences, approximately 46% seen once. These data are taken from a study of CD8+CD57+ T cells in acquired aplastic anemia. For the study at large: Each DNA sample taken from sorted CD4+ and CD8+ cells came to 3 to 4 ug on average. General study findings and limits: Found in both controls and patients were approximately 30 CD8+ CDR3 sequences.

With V trimmed by 3 bases and J by 0 bases, 8 bases remained unmatched. CDR3 size: 16 residues. Germline values: CDR1 DFQATT, CDR2 SNEGSKA (reference sequence). V gene TRBV20-1 combines with J gene TRBJ2-3; 8 bases are shared with TRBD2. The sequence came from a human donor in good health, serving as a control. The sequencing sample was made of sorted CD4+, CD8+, or CD8+CD57+ T cells (not recorded which) from PBMCs. CDR3 in amino acids: CSARPGLAGSTDTQYF. CDR3 DNA: TGCAGTGCTAGGCCGGGGCTAGCGGGTAGCACAGATACGCAGTATTTT.